Each of the 29 T cell receptor beta chains below was sequenced from the same sample in a study of CD8+ T cells in alopecia areata. The treatment denotes: oral pan-JAK inhibitor, 5-10 mg twice daily. RNA was isolated and reverse transcribed to cDNA, the sequencing template. This table comes from immunoSEQ multiplex PCR, and its TCRdb copy is limited to in-frame clones, with some not included. The table records more than 100,000 clones, around 84% of them present only once. Here the sequenced sample was CD8+ T cells sorted from blood, taken at approximately week 34, from a patient treated with tofacitinib. The receptor source for this set is a human donor with alopecia areata.

This clone was seen a single time. An end of the junction differs from the germline gene, which may be a read error. This chain connects TRBV7-2 to TRBJ1-3; the D is unclear. This CDR3 region has 15 residues. Germline V gene lookup returns CDR1 SGHTA and CDR2 FQGNSA. Written as DNA, the CDR3 is TGTGCCAGCAGCCTAGCAGGTTACTCTGGAAACACCATATATTTT. As protein: CASSLAGYSGNTIYF.

The chain links TRBV29-1 to TRBJ2-7; the match to TRBD1 covers 7 bases. V lost 6 bases, J lost 4 bases, and 9 bases stayed unmatched. The CDR3 length is 13 residues. The germline V gene encodes CDR1 SQVTM and CDR2 ANQGSEA. CDR3 protein: CSVSRDRLYEQYF. The CDR3 DNA sequence: TGCAGCGTGAGCCGGGACAGACTTTACGAGCAGTACTTC.

This chain joins TRBV7-2 and TRBJ2-7; the D is unclear. The V gene lost 2 bases and the J gene lost 2 bases, with 13 bases spanning the gap. Germline CDR1 SGHTA, CDR2 FQGNSA. This CDR3 contains 15 residues. This CDR3 is CASSLYREGTYEQYF. The CDR3 nucleotides read TGTGCCAGCAGCTTATATAGGGAAGGGACCTACGAGCAGTACTTC.

In nucleotides, the CDR3 is TGTGCCAGCAGTTTATCGATCCTGAGTTCGGACGAGCAGTACTTC. Protein sequence: CASSLSILSSDEQYF. The rearrangement links TRBV27 to TRBJ2-7; unclear D gene. From germline, CDR1 is MNHEY and CDR2 SMNVEV (reference sequence). Deletions cut 0 bases from V and 5 bases from J, with 14 bases between. This CDR3 is 15 amino acids long.

V is TRBV15 and J is TRBJ1-3; 9 positions agree with TRBD1. This CDR3 is built from 15 residues. Germline V gene lookup returns CDR1 LNHNV and CDR2 YYDKDF (reference sequence). Unmatched junction bases numbered 6, after V lost 5 bases and J lost 4 bases. DNA of the CDR3: TGTGCCACCAGCGGACGGACAGGGGAAGGAAACACCATATATTTT. It codes for CATSGRTGEGNTIYF.

This clone was recorded only once. The rearrangement links TRBV7-9 to TRBJ2-5; the D gene is possibly TRBD1 (6 bases). The CDR3 covers 15 residues. Trimming cost V 2 bases and J 5 bases, with 15 bases left between them. Germline V CDR1 and CDR2: SEHNR, FQNEAQ (reference sequence). CDR3 sequence reads: CASSLPTGSRETQYF. For the CDR3, the DNA is TGTGCCAGCAGCTTACCTACAGGGAGTCGGGAGACCCAGTACTTC.

V is TRBV7-9 and J is TRBJ2-5; 7 bases are shared with TRBD2. Trimming removed 4 bases from V and 5 bases from J; junction bases left unmatched: 13. CDR3 size: 16 residues. Germline loops: CDR1 SEHNR, CDR2 FQNEAQ (reference sequence). The CDR3 here is CASSSVAGRAFETQYF. In nucleotides, the CDR3 is TGTGCCAGCAGCTCCGTGGCGGGGAGGGCCTTTGAGACCCAGTACTTC.

This sequence joins TRBV9 and TRBJ2-2; 13 nucleotides match TRBD2. V lost 4 bases to trimming and J lost 3 bases; unmatched junction nucleotides: 6. Germline assignment: CDR1 SGDLS and CDR2 YYNGEE. This CDR3 spans 17 amino acids. The CDR3 region has the DNA TGTGCCAGCAGCACCGGGACTAGCGGGAAGGACACCGGGGAGCTGTTTTTT. Protein product: CASSTGTSGKDTGELFF.

The genes are TRBV13 and TRBJ2-7; 7 bases align to TRBD2. V dropped 5 bases and J dropped 2; count of bases not matched to a gene: 9. The CDR3 has 15 amino acids. Germline V gene lookup returns CDR1 PRHDT and CDR2 FYEKMQ (reference sequence). DNA for the CDR3: TGTGCCAGCAGCGAAGGACTAGAGAGGCCCTACGAGCAGTACTTC. Translation gives CASSEGLERPYEQYF.

The V gene is TRBV29-1, the J gene TRBJ2-2; no clear D gene. Germline CDR1 SQVTM, CDR2 ANQGSEA. The CDR3 runs 11 residues. Trimming shortened V by 7 bases and J by 4 bases, and 7 bases separated the two germline ends. CDR3 sequence reads: CSAFLTGELFF. The DNA for the CDR3 is TGCAGCGCCTTTCTCACCGGGGAGCTGTTTTTT.

The chain combines TRBV7-8 with TRBJ2-7, with 9 bases that match TRBD1. V lost 3 bases and J lost 0; bases outside the gene matches: 3. Germline V gene data show CDR1 as SGHVS and CDR2 as FQNEAQ. The CDR3 length is 15 residues. Here the CDR3 DNA reads TGTGCCAGCAGCTTTGGGACAGGGAGCTCCTACGAGCAGTACTTC. As protein: CASSFGTGSSYEQYF.

The genes are TRBV30 and TRBJ1-1; 7 bases map to TRBD1. Germline V lookup: CDR1 GTSNPN, CDR2 SVGIG (reference sequence). This CDR3 has 15 residues. V lost 6 bases, J lost 5 bases, and 15 bases stayed unmatched. The CDR3 region is CACAIIQGYGTEAFF. The DNA for the CDR3 is TGTGCCTGCGCAATCATACAGGGGTATGGGACTGAAGCTTTCTTT.

The chain links TRBV7-6 to TRBJ2-7; the match to TRBD1 covers 9 bases. This CDR3 has 15 amino acids. CDR1 and CDR2 from the germline V gene are SGHVS and FNYEAQ. The J segment lost 2 bases and the V segment lost 1 base, leaving 3 bases of the junction unmatched. CDR3 sequence: CASSLGGQGTYEQYF. The CDR3 coding sequence is TGTGCCAGCAGCTTAGGGGGACAGGGAACCTACGAGCAGTACTTC.

The genes are TRBV13 and TRBJ1-2; TRBD1 matches 7 bases. Germline CDR1 and CDR2: PRHDT and FYEKMQ (reference sequence). The CDR3 covers 14 residues. The junction had 10 bases not matched to a gene; V was cut back by 5 bases and J by 7 bases. This CDR3 is CASSTGTGAVGYTF. The CDR3 nucleotides read TGTGCCAGCAGCACCGGCACAGGGGCTGTTGGCTACACCTTC.

V and J are TRBV19 and TRBJ2-1; 12 nucleotides line up with TRBD2. Germline assignment: CDR1 LNHDA and CDR2 SQIVND (reference sequence). V was pared by 4 bases and J by 8 bases, with 21 bases of the junction left unmatched. The CDR3 extends over 20 amino acids. The CDR3 region is CASSSDPTSGSLPRWYEQFF. In DNA, the CDR3 is TGTGCCAGTAGTAGCGACCCGACTAGCGGGAGCCTTCCGCGATGGTATGAGCAGTTCTTC.

The V and J genes are TRBV6-1 and TRBJ1-5; D unresolved. Trimming cost V 5 bases and J 8 bases, with 13 bases left between them. Germline values: CDR1 MNHNS, CDR2 SASEGT. This CDR3 is built from 13 residues. This chain's CDR3 is CASSLSTAEPQHF. CDR3 nucleotides: TGTGCCAGCAGTCTGAGTACGGCGGAGCCCCAGCATTTT.

The V gene is TRBV7-8, the J gene TRBJ1-1; weak D call: TRBD1 (5 bases). The CDR3 is made up of 14 amino acids. CDR1 is SGHVS, CDR2 FQNEAQ, per germline. Trimming cost V 5 bases and J 1 base, with 11 bases left between them. CDR3 sequence (DNA): TGTGCCAGCAGCACAGGCGGGGCGAACACTGAAGCTTTCTTT. The encoded protein is CASSTGGANTEAFF.

This clone was counted once. The gene calls are TRBV19 and TRBJ2-1, with D tentatively TRBD1 (5 bases). The CDR3 runs to 13 residues. The germline CDR1 and CDR2 sequences are LNHDA and SQIVND (reference sequence). Deletions cut 8 bases from V and 1 base from J, with 9 bases between. The CDR3 region has the DNA TGTGCCAGTCGGCAGGGTTCCTACAATGAGCAGTTCTTC. The encoded protein is CASRQGSYNEQFF.

The chain employs TRBV5-4 and TRBJ2-2; D gene unclear. The CDR3 is 12 residues long. V was shortened by 7 bases and J by 5 bases, with 9 bases between the two germline ends. The germline V gene encodes CDR1 SGHNT and CDR2 YYREEE (reference sequence). The CDR3 region is CASLLETGELFF. The CDR3 DNA sequence: TGTGCCAGCCTTCTGGAGACCGGGGAGCTGTTTTTT. The variable domain in full, with the rest retrieved from reference TRBV5-4 and TRBJ2-2, is ETGVTQSPTHLIKTRGQQVTLRCSSQSGHNTVSWYQQALGQGPQFIFQYYREEENGRGNFPPRFSGLQFPNYSSELNVNALELDDSALYLCASLLETGELFFGEGSRLTVL.

CDR3: CASSFGGTYNEQFF. DNA of the CDR3: TGTGCCAGCAGCTTCGGCGGGACCTACAATGAGCAGTTCTTC. The V call is TRBV7-2, the J call TRBJ2-1, with a possible D match to TRBD2 (6 bases). From germline, CDR1 is SGHTA and CDR2 FQGNSA. Trimming removed 3 bases from V and 2 bases from J, with 8 bases in between. The CDR3 is 14 residues long.

This clone was observed a handful of times. The chain joins TRBV27 to TRBJ1-1; no firm D call. The CDR3 has 14 residues. Germline V gives CDR1 MNHEY, CDR2 SMNVEV (reference sequence). V gave up 6 bases and J gave up 0 bases, with 11 bases separating them. The CDR3 region is CASRPTPVNTEAFF. CDR3 in DNA: TGTGCCAGCAGACCTACCCCTGTGAACACTGAAGCTTTCTTT.

Remarks on this clone: This CDR3 is missing its conserved last phenylalanine or tryptophan, likely due to a read error. This chain links TRBV30 with TRBJ2-3; 9 bases map to TRBD2. Germline-derived CDR1 and CDR2 are GTSNPN and SVGIG (reference sequence). The CDR3 covers 16 residues. Trimming removed 1 base from V and 0 bases from J; junction bases left unmatched: 5. CDR3 loop: CAWSARLAASTDTQYL. The CDR3 region has the DNA TGTGCCTGGAGTGCACGACTAGCGGCTAGCACAGATACGCAGTATCTT.

This chain connects TRBV2 to TRBJ2-7; no clear D gene. V shed 4 bases and J shed 2 bases, with 15 bases lying between them. This CDR3 spans 15 amino acids. Germline-derived CDR1 and CDR2 are SNHLY and FYNNEI. CDR3 in amino acids: CASSVLGIIAYEQYF. CDR3 DNA sequence: TGTGCCAGCAGTGTGTTGGGGATAATAGCCTACGAGCAGTACTTC.

This sequence joins TRBV30 and TRBJ1-6; D call uncertain. Trimming stripped 4 bases from V and 8 bases from J, with 12 bases between. Per the germline V gene, CDR1 is GTSNPN and CDR2 is SVGIG (reference sequence). The CDR3 spans 13 residues. Written as DNA, the CDR3 is TGTGCCTGGAACCGGGAGGGTCATTCACCCCTCCACTTT. Residues: CAWNREGHSPLHF.

The V gene is TRBV7-8, the J gene TRBJ1-5, with TRBD1 matching 10 bases. The CDR3 sequence is 11 residues long. Germline V lookup: CDR1 SGHVS, CDR2 FQNEAQ. J was trimmed by 15 bases and V by 5 bases; bases with no gene match: 4. The CDR3 nucleotides read TGTGCCAGCAGCGTGGGACAGGGGATGCATTTT. Protein product: CASSVGQGMHF.

CDR3 protein: CASSSQSGEQYF. CDR3 in DNA: TGTGCCAGCAGCTCCCAGAGTGGAGAGCAGTACTTC. The chain carries TRBV11-2 and TRBJ2-7; D ambiguous. Trimming shortened V by 4 bases and J by 7 bases, and 11 bases separated the two germline ends. CDR3 size: 12 residues. Germline CDR1 reads SGHAT; CDR2 reads FQNNGV.

The V call is TRBV2, the J call TRBJ2-3, with D possibly TRBD1 on 6 matching bases. The CDR3 is made up of 12 amino acids. Germline-derived CDR1 and CDR2 are SNHLY and FYNNEI. Trimming removed 7 bases from V and 3 bases from J, with 8 bases in between. The CDR3 loop is CASKGQTDTQYF. The CDR3 coding sequence is TGTGCCAGCAAAGGACAGACAGATACGCAGTATTTT.

J is TRBJ1-1 and V is TRBV27; D is undetermined. Germline V gives CDR1 MNHEY, CDR2 SMNVEV (reference sequence). V lost 0 bases and J lost 6, with 11 bases in between. The CDR3 loop spans 14 amino acids. CDR3 sequence: CASSLSAGMAEAFF. In DNA form, the CDR3 reads TGTGCCAGCAGTTTATCAGCGGGAATGGCTGAAGCTTTCTTT.

This sequence joins TRBV11-1 and TRBJ2-7; D call uncertain. V gave up 4 bases and J gave up 6 bases, with 7 bases separating them. The germline V gene has CDR1 SGHAT and CDR2 FQDESV (reference sequence). The CDR3 contains 11 residues. The CDR3 DNA reads as TGTGCCAGCAGCTCCGAGCTCGAGCAGTACTTC. Translation gives CASSSELEQYF.